Sequencing of this TCR beta chain was carried out in a study of tumor and adjacent non-tumor tissue in lung cancer. The overall study: Patients were aged about 30 to 80, 9 to 10 men and 5 women, stage I to III.

No cell sorting was done before RNA was extracted from the tissue. Chemotherapy-naive patients with new lung cancer underwent thoracic surgery in China, August–late 2014. The library came from three nested PCR rounds adapted from ARM-PCR protocols. TCRdb redid the calling of the multiplex PCR reads with MiXCR, one entry per CDR3 protein. The sample contains some 100,000 distinct CDR3 sequences, roughly 80% of which appear only once. A word on this clonotype: Its specificity is not known. Mismatch with germline at one junction end may stem from a read error.

Overall study findings and caveats: Tumor repertoires had a smaller top 100 clone share than normal lung. TCR diversity was significantly greater in tumor than normal lung tissue.

Sequencing was carried out using lung tumor tissue. The source of this sequence is a woman between 55 and 75 years old with non-small cell lung cancer.

Here the CDR3 reads CASSESPGQLQHF. Here the CDR3 DNA reads TGTGCCAGCAGTGAATCCCCGGGGCAGCTCCAGCATTTT. V and J are TRBV2 and TRBJ1-5; D is perhaps TRBD1 (5 bases). The germline V gene encodes CDR1 SNHLY and CDR2 FYNNEI. This CDR3 contains 13 residues. Full variable domain (missing parts from reference TRBV2 and TRBJ1-5): EPEVTQTPSHQVTQMGQEVILRCVPISNHLYFYWYRQILGQKVEFLVSFYNNEISEKSEIFDDQFSVERPDGSNFTLKIRSTKLEDSAMYFCASSESPGQLQHFGDGTRLSIL.